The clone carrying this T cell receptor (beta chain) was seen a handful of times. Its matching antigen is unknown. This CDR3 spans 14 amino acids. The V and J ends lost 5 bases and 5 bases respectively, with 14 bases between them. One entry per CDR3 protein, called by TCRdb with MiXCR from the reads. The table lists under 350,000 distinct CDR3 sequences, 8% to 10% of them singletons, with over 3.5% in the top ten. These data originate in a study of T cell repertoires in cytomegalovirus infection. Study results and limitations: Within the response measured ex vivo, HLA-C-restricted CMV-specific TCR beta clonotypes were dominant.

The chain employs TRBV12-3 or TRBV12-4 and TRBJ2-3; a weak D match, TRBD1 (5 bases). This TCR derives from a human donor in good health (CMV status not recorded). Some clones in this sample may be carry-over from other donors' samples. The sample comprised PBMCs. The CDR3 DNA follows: TGTGCCAGCAGTCCTCGACCAGGGCGAGATACGCAGTATTTT. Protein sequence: CASSPRPGRDTQYF.